Listed below are T cell receptor beta chains from one sample, sequenced in a study of graft-versus-host responses after intestinal transplantation. Profiled with immunoSEQ multiplex PCR; TCRdb holds only in-frame clones, not every one. The profile shows about 85,000 clones, 85% to 95% of them singletons. Antigen specificity for these receptors is unknown. This material consisted of unstimulated CD8+ T cells sorted from spleen or lymph node cells, taken before transplant. These receptors came from a human donor who was the organ donor for an intestinal transplant. Each CDR3 is given without its conserved first and last residue. Fields, in order: J gene, V gene, CDR3 protein.

>TRBJ1-6|TRBV6-5
AVSTGPNSPLH
>TRBJ1-1|TRBV27
ASSLRFGGSEAF
>TRBJ2-7|TRBV5-4
ASSHGQLSSYEQY
>TRBJ2-7|TRBV2
ASIYFEGGTGEQY
>TRBJ2-1|TRBV5-1
ASSLNGYEQF
>TRBJ1-1|TRBV4-1
ASSLEQGIEAF
>TRBJ2-7|TRBV19
ASSIGTGGVYEQY
>TRBJ2-2|TRBV2
ASNPWTGSTGELF
>TRBJ1-1|TRBV19
ASSPGNTEAF
>TRBJ2-7|TRBV19
ASSIFAGQHEQY
>TRBJ2-2|TRBV30
AWSYGVAGELF
>TRBJ1-3|TRBV4-1
ASSPGTADLSY
>TRBJ2-7|TRBV11-3
ASSITSGASYEQY
>TRBJ2-1|TRBV7-9
ASSQLSGRVYNEQF
>TRBJ1-2|TRBV9
ASSVDGIATNYGYT
>TRBJ2-5|TRBV29-1
SVESHSQETQY
>TRBJ1-2|TRBV7-9
ASSFPDGVVMNYGYT